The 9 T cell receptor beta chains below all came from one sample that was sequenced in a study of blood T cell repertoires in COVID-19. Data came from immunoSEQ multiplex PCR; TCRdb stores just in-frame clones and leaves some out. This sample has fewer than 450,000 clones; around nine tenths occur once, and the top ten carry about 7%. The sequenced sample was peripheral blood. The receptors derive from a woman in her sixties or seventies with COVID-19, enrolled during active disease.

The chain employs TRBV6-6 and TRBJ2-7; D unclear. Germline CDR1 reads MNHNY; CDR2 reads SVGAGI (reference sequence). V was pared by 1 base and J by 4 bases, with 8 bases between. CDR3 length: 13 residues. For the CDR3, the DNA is TGTGCCAGCAGTTACTTTGCAGTTTACGAGCAGTACTTC. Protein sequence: CASSYFAVYEQYF.

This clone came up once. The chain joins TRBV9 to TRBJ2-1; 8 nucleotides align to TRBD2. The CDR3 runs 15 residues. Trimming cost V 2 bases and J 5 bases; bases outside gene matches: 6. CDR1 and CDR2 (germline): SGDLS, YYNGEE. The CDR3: CASSVSGANHNEQFF. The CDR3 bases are TGTGCCAGCAGCGTTAGCGGGGCCAACCACAATGAGCAGTTCTTC. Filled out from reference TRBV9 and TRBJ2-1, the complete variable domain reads DSGVTQTPKHLITATGQRVTLRCSPRSGDLSVYWYQQSLDQGLQFLIQYYNGEERAKGNILERFSAQQFPDLHSELNLSSLELGDSALYFCASSVSGANHNEQFFGPGTRLTVL.

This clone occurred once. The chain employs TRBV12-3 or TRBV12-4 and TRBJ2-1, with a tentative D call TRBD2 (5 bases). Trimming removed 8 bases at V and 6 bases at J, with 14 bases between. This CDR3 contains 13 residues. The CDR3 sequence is CASHSRVVNEQFF. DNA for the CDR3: TGTGCCAGCCATTCGAGGGTGGTCAATGAGCAGTTCTTC.

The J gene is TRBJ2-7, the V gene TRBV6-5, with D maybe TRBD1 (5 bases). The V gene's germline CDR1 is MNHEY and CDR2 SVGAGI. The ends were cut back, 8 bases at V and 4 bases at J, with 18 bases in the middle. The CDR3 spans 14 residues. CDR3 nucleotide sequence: TGTGCCAGCTCCCGAGAGCAGGGCGAGTACGAGCAGTACTTC. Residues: CASSREQGEYEQYF.

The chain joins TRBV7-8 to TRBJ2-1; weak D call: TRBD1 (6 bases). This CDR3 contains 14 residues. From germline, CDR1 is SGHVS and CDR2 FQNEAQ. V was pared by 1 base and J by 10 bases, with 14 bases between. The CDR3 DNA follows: TGTGCCAGCAGCTTAGTGAGGCAGGGGATAGAGCAGTTCTTC. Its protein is CASSLVRQGIEQFF. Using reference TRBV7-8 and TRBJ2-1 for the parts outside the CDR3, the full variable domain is GAGVSQSPRYKVAKRGQDVALRCDPISGHVSLFWYQQALGQGPEFLTYFQNEAQLDKSGLPSDRFFAERPEGSVSTLKIQRTQQEDSAVYLCASSLVRQGIEQFFGPGTRLTVL.

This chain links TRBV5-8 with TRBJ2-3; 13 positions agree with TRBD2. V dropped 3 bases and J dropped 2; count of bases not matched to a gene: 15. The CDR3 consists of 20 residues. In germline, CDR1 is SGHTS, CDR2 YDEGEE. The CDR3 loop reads CASSSVRAGTSGTSTDTQYF. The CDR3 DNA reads TGTGCCAGCAGCTCGGTCCGGGCCGGGACTAGCGGGACCTCCACAGATACGCAGTATTTT.

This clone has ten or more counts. The DNA of the CDR3 is TGTGCCAGCAGCCAACGTGCGGGGGAACAGCAGTTCTTC. It yields the protein CASSQRAGEQQFF. V is TRBV4-2 and J is TRBJ2-1; 7 bases map to TRBD2. V was clipped by 2 bases and J by 11 bases; unmatched bases: 6. In germline, CDR1 is LGHNA, CDR2 YNFKEQ. The CDR3 spans 13 residues.

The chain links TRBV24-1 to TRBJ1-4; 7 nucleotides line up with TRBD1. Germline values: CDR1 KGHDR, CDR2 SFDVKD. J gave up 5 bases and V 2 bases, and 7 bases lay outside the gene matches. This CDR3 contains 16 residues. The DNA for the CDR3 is TGTGCCACCAGTGATTCCCTACAGGGGAAGAATGAAAAACTGTTTTTT. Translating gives CATSDSLQGKNEKLFF.

CDR3 DNA sequence: TGTGCCAGCAGTTTTCGGGCAGGGCAGACCTATGGCTACACCTTC. Residues: CASSFRAGQTYGYTF. This sequence joins TRBV28 and TRBJ1-2; perhaps TRBD1 as D (5 bases). V lost 3 bases and J 4 bases, leaving 15 bases between the germline ends. CDR3 length equals 15 residues. CDR1 is MDHEN and CDR2 is SYDVKM in the germline V gene.